Listed below are T cell receptor beta chains from one sample, sequenced in a study of T cell responses to AZD1222 COVID-19 vaccine. Only in-frame clones appear in the TCRdb table, and some are missing; sequencing was by immunoSEQ multiplex PCR. The sample records roughly 180,000 clones, approximately 94% being singletons. The sample here was peripheral blood, taken on day 0 of AZD1222 vaccination. Every receptor here comes from an adult in good health. Both conserved end residues are part of each CDR3. Each record gives: V gene, clone size, J gene, CDR3 protein. The size of a clone is reported for some rows only, either as once, few or many, or as a class for expanded clones.

>TRBV19|.|TRBJ1-2
CASSRGTRQGNYGYTF
>TRBV24-1|.|TRBJ1-6
CATSSGGSPLHF
>TRBV2|.|TRBJ2-5
CASSEALGRGQETQYF
>TRBV20-1|.|TRBJ1-6
CSASIGTGDSPLHF
>TRBV7-2|.|TRBJ2-4
CASSSQGNIQYF
>TRBV10-3|.|TRBJ2-1
CAISESPWNNEQFF
>TRBV5-1|.|TRBJ2-5
CASSLGQGAGETQYF
>TRBV19|.|TRBJ2-7
CASSIITGLDEQYF
>TRBV6-5|once|TRBJ2-7
CASHKTSGSSSEQYF
>TRBV9|.|TRBJ2-1
CASSLLGERNNEQFF